The source of this T cell receptor beta chain is a study of cytomegalovirus exposure and HLA in healthy donors. The overall study: Most genotyped donors, approximately 81% of more than 300, had Caucasian-associated genetic ancestry.

The primer mix had 60 Vbeta and 13 Jbeta primers. Repertoires were generated with immunoSEQ multiplex PCR, while TCRdb's copy carries only in-frame clones and drops some. The data contain under 40,000 clones, 90% of them singletons. This clone was observed once. Its antigen remains unknown. V lost 4 bases and J lost 3; bases outside the gene matches: 6. CDR3 length: 14 residues. Germline V gene lookup returns CDR1 SGHRS and CDR2 YFSETQ. Study-wide points: The study carried out a later analysis of TCR beta sequences. It associated approximately 17,000 of them with specific HLA alleles at a false discovery rate of 0.05. Apparent HLA restriction characterized most CMV-associated TCR beta chains in a later analysis. Later analysis suggested links between common viral pathogens and several top significant clusters.

Sequenced input: PBMCs. This chain joins TRBV5-1 and TRBJ2-7; 8 bases line up with TRBD2. The origin of this receptor is a woman aged 18-29 years in good health and CMV-seronegative. The CDR3 loop reads CASSPSGSNYEQYF. The CDR3 bases are TGCGCCAGCAGCCCGAGCGGGAGCAACTACGAGCAGTACTTC.